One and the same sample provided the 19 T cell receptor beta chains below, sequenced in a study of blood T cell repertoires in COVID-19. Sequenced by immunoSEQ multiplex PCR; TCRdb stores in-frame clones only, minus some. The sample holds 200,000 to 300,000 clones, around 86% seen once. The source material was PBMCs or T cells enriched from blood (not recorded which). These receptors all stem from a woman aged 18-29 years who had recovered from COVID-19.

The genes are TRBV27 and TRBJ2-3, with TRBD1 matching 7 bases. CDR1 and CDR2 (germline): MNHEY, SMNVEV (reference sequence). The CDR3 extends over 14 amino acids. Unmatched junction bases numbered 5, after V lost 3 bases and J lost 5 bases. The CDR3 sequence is CASSFGQAGDTQYF. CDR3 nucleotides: TGTGCCAGCAGTTTCGGACAGGCGGGAGATACGCAGTATTTT.

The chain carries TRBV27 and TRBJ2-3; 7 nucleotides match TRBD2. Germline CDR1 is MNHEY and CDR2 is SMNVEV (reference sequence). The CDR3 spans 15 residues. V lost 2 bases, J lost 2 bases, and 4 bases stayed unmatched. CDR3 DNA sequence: TGTGCCAGCAGTTTAGGGAGGGGTGCCACAGATACGCAGTATTTT. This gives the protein CASSLGRGATDTQYF.

CDR3 coding DNA: TGTGCCAGCAGTGGGGACAGGGGGCCGCCCGGTGAGCAGTTCTTC. Translation gives CASSGDRGPPGEQFF. The gene calls are TRBV2 and TRBJ2-1; 12 bases line up with TRBD1. Per germline, CDR1 SNHLY and CDR2 FYNNEI. The CDR3 has 15 amino acids. The V gene end was trimmed by 4 bases and the J gene end by 9 bases; junction bases not matched to a gene: 7.

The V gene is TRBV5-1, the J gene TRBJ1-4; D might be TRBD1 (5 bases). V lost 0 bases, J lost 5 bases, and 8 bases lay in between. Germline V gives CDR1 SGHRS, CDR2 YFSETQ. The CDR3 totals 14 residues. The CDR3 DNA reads TGCGCCAGCAGCTTGGGACAGACAAATGAAAAACTGTTTTTT. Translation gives CASSLGQTNEKLFF.

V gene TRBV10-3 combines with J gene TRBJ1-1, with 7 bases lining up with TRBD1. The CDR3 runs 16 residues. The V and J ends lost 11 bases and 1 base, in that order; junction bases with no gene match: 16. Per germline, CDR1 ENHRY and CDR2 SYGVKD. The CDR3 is CASFSGGFRRNTEAFF. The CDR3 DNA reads TGTGCCTCGTTCTCAGGGGGTTTTAGGAGGAACACTGAAGCTTTCTTT.

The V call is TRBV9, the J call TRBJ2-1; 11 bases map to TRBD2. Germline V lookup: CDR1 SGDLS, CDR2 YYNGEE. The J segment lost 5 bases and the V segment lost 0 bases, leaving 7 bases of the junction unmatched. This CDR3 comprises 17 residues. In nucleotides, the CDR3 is TGTGCCAGCAGCGTAGGCGGACTAGCGGGCGGGCACAATGAGCAGTTCTTC. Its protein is CASSVGGLAGGHNEQFF. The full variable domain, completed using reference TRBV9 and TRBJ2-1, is DSGVTQTPKHLITATGQRVTLRCSPRSGDLSVYWYQQSLDQGLQFLIQYYNGEERAKGNILERFSAQQFPDLHSELNLSSLELGDSALYFCASSVGGLAGGHNEQFFGPGTRLTVL.

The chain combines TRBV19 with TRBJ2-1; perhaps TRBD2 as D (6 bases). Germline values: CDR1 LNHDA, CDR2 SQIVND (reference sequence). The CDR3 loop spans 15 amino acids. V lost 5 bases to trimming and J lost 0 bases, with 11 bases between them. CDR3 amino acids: CASSSSGRSYNEQFF. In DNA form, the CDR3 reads TGTGCCAGTAGTTCGAGCGGGCGCTCCTACAATGAGCAGTTCTTC.

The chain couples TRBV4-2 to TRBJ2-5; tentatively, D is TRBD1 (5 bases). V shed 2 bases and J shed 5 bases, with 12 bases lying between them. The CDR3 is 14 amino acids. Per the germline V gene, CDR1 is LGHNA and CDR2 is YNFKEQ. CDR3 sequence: CASSQLGAQETQYF. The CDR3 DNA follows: TGTGCCAGCAGCCAACTAGGGGCGCAGGAGACCCAGTACTTC.

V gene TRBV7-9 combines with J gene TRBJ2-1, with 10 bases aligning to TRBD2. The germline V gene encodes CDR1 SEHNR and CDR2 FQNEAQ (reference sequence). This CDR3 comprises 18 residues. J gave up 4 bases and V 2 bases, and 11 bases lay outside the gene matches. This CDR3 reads CASSLYPASGGLYNEQFF. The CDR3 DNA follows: TGTGCCAGCAGCTTATACCCCGCTAGCGGGGGACTTTACAATGAGCAGTTCTTC.

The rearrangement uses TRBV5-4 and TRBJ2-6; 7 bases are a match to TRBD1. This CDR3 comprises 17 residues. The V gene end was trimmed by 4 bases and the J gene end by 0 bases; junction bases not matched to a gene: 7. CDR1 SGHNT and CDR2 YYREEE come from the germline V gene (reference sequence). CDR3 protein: CASSKGQQNSGANVLTF. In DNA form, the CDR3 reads TGTGCCAGCAGCAAGGGACAGCAAAACTCTGGGGCCAACGTCCTGACTTTC.

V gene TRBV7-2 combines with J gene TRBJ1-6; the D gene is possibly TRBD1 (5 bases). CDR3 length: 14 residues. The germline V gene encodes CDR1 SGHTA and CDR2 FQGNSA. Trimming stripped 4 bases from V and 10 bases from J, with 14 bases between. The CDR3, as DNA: TGTGCCAGCAGCTCAGGGTTGGGGTGGTCACCCCTCCACTTT. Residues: CASSSGLGWSPLHF.

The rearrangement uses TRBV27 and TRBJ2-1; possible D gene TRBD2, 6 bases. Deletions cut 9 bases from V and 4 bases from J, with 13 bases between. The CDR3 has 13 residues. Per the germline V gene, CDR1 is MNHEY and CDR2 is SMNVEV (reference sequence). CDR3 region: CASGLPTYNEQFF. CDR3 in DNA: TGTGCCAGTGGACTACCTACTTACAATGAGCAGTTCTTC.

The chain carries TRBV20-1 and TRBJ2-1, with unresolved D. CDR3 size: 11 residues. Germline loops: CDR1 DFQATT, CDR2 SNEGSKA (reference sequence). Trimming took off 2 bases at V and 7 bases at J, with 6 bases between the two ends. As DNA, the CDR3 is TGCAGTGCTAGATTGCGGAATGAGCAGTTCTTC. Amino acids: CSARLRNEQFF.

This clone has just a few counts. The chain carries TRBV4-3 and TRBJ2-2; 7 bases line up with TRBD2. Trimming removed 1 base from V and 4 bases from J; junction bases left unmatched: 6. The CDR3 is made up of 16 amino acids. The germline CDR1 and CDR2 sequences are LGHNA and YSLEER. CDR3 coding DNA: TGCGCCAGCAGCCAAGGGCTAGCGGAGTTCACCGGGGAGCTGTTTTTT. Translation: CASSQGLAEFTGELFF.

The CDR3 here is CSVDATGGDEQYF. The CDR3 nucleotides are TGCAGCGTTGACGCGACAGGGGGCGACGAGCAGTACTTC. The chain carries TRBV29-1 and TRBJ2-7; TRBD1 agrees at 10 bases. Germline lookup yields CDR1 SQVTM and CDR2 ANQGSEA. This CDR3 is 13 amino acids long. V trimming: 3 bases; J trimming: 5 bases; junction bases outside the gene matches: 4.

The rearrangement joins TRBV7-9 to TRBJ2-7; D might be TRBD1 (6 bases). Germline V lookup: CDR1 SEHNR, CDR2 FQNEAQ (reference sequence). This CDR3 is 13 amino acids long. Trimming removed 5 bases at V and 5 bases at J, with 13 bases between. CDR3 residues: CASSDTGTHEQYF. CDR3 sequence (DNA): TGTGCCAGCAGCGACACAGGGACCCACGAGCAGTACTTC.

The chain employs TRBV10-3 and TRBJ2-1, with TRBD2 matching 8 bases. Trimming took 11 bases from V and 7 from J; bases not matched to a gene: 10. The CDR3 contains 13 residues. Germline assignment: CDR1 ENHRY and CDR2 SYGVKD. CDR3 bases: TGTGCCCACCGGGAGGGAGGAGGAAATGAGCAGTTCTTC. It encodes CAHREGGGNEQFF.

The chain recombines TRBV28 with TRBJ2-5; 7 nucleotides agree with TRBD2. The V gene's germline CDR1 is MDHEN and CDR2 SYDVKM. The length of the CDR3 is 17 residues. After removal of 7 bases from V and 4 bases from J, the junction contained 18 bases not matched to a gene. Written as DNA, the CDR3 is TGTGCCAGCAACCCGAACCGGGGACTACCTAAAGGAGAGACCCAGTACTTC. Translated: CASNPNRGLPKGETQYF. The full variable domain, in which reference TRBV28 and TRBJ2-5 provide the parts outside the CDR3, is DVKVTQSSRYLVKRTGEKVFLECVQDMDHENMFWYRQDPGLGLRLIYFSYDVKMKEKGDIPEGYSVSREKKERFSLILESASTNQTSMYLCASNPNRGLPKGETQYFGPGTRLLVL.

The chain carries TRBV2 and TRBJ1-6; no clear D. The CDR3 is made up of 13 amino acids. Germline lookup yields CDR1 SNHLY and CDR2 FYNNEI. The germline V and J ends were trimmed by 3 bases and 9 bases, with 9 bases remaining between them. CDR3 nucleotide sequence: TGTGCCAGCAGTGACCCAGTGCCTTCACCCCTCCACTTT. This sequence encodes CASSDPVPSPLHF.